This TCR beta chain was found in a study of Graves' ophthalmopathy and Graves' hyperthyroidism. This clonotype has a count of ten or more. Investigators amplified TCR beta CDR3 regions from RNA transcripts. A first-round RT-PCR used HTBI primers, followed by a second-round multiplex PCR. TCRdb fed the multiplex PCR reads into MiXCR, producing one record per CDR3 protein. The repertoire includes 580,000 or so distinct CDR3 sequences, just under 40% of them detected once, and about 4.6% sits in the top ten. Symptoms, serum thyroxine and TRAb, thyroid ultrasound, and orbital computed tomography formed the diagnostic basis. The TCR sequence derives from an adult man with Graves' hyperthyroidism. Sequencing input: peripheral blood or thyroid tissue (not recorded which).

Here the CDR3 DNA reads TGTGCCACCAGTGATCCAGGACAGGGGGCCTACGAGCAGTACTTC. This translates into CATSDPGQGAYEQYF. The chain uses TRBV24-1 and TRBJ2-7; TRBD1 agrees at 10 bases. Losses at the gene ends were 3 bases for V and 2 bases for J; bases not matched to a gene: 3. CDR1 and CDR2 from the germline V gene are KGHDR and SFDVKD. The CDR3 runs to 15 residues.